This entry describes one T cell receptor beta chain. As yet, its antigen is unknown. The data were obtained in a study of cytomegalovirus exposure and HLA in healthy donors. General study findings and limits: Researchers reported that three CMV-associated chains were confirmed in vitro as CMV antigen-specific. Among TCR beta chains, those listed as cytomegalovirus-associated numbered under 200. According to a later analysis, TCR clusters from the first cohort tended to co-occur in the 120 or so validation repertoires.

Assay: immunoSEQ multiplex PCR; the TCRdb copy retains only in-frame clones and omits some. The sample has 70,000 or so clones; about 94% are singletons. J lost 5 bases, V lost 2 bases, and 4 bases had no gene match. Germline assignment: CDR1 SGDLS and CDR2 YYNGEE. The CDR3 sequence is 13 residues long. The chain carries TRBV9 and TRBJ2-7; 7 positions match TRBD1. The sequence was collected from a man between 18 and 29 years old in good health and CMV-seropositive. The sample was PBMCs. The CDR3 nucleotides read TGTGCCAGCAGCGTGGGACAGTCTAACGAGCAGTACTTC. Protein sequence: CASSVGQSNEQYF.